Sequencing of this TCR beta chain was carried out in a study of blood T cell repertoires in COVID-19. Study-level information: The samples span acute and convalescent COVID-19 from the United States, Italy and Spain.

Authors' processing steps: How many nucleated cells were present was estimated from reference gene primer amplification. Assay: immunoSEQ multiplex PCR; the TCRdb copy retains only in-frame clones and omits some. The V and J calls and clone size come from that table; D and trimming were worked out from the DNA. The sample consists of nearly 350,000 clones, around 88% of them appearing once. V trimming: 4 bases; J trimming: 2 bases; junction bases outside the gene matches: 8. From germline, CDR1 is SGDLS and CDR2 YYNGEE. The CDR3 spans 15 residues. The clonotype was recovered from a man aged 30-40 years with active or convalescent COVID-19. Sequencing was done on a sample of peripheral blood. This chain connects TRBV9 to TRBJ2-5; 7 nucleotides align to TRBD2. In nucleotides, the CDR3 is TGTGCCAGCAGCCCTAGGACTAGTGGGCAAGAGACCCAGTACTTC. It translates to CASSPRTSGQETQYF.